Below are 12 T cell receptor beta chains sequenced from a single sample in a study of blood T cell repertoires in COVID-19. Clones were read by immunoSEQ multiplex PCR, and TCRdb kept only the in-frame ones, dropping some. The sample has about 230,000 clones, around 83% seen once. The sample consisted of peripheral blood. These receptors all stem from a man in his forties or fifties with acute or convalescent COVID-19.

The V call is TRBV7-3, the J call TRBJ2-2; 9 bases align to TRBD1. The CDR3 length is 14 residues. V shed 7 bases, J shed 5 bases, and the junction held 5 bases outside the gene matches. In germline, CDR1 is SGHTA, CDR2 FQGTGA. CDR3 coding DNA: TGTGCCAGCACCACGGACAGGGGAACCGGGGAGCTGTTTTTT. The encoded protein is CASTTDRGTGELFF.

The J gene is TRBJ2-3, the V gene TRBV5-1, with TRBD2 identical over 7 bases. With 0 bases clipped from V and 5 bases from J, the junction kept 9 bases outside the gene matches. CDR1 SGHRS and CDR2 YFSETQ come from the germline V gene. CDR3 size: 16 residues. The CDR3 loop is CASSLVVGRQGDTQYF. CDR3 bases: TGCGCCAGCAGCTTGGTTGTCGGGAGGCAAGGAGATACGCAGTATTTT.

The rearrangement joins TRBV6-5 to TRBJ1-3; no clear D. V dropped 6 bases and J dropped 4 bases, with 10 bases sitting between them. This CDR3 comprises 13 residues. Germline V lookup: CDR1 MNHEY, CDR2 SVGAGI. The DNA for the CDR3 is TGTGCCAGCAGCCCCGAGCGGGGAAACACCATATATTTT. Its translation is CASSPERGNTIYF.

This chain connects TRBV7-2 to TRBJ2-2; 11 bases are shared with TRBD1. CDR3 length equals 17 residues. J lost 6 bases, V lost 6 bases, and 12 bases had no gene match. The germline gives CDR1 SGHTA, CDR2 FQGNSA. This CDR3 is CASRIRTGGVDAGELFF. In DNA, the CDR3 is TGTGCCAGCAGAATAAGGACAGGGGGCGTAGACGCCGGGGAGCTGTTTTTT.

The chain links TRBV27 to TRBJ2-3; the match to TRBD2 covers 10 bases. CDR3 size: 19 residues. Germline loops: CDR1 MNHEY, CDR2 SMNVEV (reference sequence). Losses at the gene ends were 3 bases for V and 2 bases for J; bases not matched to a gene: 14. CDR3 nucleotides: TGTGCCAGCAGTTTTCTTTCTAGCGGGGGATCATGGAACACAGATACGCAGTATTTT. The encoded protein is CASSFLSSGGSWNTDTQYF.

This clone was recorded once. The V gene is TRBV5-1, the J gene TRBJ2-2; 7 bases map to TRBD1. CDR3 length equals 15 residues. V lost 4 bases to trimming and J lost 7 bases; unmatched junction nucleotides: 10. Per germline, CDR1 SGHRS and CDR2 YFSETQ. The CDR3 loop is CASSQTTGWDGELFF. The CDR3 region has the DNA TGCGCCAGCAGCCAAACGACAGGGTGGGACGGGGAGCTGTTTTTT.

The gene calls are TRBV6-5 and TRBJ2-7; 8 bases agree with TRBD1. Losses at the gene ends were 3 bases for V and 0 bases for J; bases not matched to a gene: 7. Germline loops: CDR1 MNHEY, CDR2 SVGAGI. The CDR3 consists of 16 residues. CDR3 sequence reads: CASSYSGTGYSYEQYF. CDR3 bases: TGTGCCAGCAGTTATTCCGGGACAGGTTACTCCTACGAGCAGTACTTC.

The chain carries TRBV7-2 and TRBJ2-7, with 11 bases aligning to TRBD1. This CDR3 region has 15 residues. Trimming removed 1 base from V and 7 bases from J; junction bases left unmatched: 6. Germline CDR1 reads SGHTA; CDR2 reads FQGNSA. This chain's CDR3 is CASSLVGTGGVEQYF. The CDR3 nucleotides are TGTGCCAGCAGCTTAGTGGGGACAGGGGGGGTGGAGCAGTACTTC.

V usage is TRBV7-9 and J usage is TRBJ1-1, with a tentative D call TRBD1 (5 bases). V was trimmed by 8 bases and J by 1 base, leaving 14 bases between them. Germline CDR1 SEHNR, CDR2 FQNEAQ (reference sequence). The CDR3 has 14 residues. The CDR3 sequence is CASGGGVPNTEAFF. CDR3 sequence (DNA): TGTGCCAGCGGGGGAGGGGTCCCGAACACTGAAGCTTTCTTT.

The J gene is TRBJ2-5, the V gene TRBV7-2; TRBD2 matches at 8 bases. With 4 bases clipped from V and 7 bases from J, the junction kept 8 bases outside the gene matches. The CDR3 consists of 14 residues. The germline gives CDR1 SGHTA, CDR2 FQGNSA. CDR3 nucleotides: TGTGCCAGCAGCTCGCGGGAGGTGGGATTGACCCAGTACTTC. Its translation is CASSSREVGLTQYF. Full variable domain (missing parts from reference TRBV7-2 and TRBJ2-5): GAGVSQSPSNKVTEKGKDVELRCDPISGHTALYWYRQSLGQGLEFLIYFQGNSAPDKSGLPSDRFSAERTGGSVSTLTIQRTQQEDSAVYLCASSSREVGLTQYFGPGTRLLVL.

CDR3 loop: CASSLVPSVGTDTQYF. The DNA of the CDR3 is TGCGCCAGCAGCTTGGTCCCGTCGGTAGGCACAGATACGCAGTATTTT. The V call is TRBV5-1, the J call TRBJ2-3, with D hard to call. Germline CDR1 SGHRS, CDR2 YFSETQ. Trimming stripped 0 bases from V and 1 base from J, with 12 bases between. This CDR3 comprises 16 residues.

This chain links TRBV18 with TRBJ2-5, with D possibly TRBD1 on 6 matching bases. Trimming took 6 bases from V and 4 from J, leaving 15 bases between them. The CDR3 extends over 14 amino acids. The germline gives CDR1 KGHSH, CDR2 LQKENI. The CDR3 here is CASSVWDKSETQYF. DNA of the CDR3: TGTGCCAGCTCGGTATGGGACAAATCAGAGACCCAGTACTTC.